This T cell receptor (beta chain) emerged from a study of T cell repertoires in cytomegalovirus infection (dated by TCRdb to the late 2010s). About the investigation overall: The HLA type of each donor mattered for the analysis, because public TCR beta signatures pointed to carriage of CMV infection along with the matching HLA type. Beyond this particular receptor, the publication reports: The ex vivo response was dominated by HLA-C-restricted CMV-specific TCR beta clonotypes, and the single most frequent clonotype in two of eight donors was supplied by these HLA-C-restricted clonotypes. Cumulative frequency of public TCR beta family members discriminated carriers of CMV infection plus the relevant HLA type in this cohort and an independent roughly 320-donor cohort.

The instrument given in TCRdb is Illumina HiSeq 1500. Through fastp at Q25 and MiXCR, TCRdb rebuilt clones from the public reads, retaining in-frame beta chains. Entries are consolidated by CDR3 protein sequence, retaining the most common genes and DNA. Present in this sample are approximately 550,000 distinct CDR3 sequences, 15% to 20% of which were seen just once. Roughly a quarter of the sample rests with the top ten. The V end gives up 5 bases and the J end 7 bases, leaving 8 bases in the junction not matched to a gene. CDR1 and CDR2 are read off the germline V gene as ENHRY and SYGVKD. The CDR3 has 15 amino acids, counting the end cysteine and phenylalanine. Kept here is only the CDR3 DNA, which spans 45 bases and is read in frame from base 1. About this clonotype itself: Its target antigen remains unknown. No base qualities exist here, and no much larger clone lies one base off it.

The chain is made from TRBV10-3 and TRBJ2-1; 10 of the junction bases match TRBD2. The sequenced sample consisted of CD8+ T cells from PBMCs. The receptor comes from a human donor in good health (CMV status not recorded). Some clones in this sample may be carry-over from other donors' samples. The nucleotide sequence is TGTGCCATCAGTTCTAGCGGGAGTTTGCCGAATGAGCAGTTCTTC. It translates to CAISSSGSLPNEQFF.